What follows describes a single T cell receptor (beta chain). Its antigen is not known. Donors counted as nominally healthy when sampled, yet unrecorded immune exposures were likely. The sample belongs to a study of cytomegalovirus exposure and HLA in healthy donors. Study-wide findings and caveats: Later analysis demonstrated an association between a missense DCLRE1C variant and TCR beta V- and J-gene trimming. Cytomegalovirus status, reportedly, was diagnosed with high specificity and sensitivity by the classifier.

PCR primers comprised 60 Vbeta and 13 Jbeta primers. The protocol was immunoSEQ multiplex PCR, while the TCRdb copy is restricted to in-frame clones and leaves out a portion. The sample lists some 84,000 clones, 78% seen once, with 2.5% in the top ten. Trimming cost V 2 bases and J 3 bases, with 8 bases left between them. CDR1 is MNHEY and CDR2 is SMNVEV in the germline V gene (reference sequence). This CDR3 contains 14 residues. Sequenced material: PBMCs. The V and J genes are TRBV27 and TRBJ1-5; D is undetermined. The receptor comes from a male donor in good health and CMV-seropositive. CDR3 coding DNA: TGTGCCAGCAGTTTAAGAGAGCCCAATCAGCCCCAGCATTTT. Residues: CASSLREPNQPQHF.